The 30 T cell receptor beta chains given below trace back to one sample, sequenced in a study of cytomegalovirus exposure and HLA in healthy donors. Primers included in the PCR were 60 Vbeta and 13 Jbeta primers. Using immunoSEQ multiplex PCR, the repertoire was profiled, and TCRdb retains in-frame clones only, with some absent. This sample has about 190,000 clones, with 75% to 90% found just once. The sequenced sample was PBMCs. The receptor source for this set is a middle-aged man in good health and CMV-seropositive.

This clone has just a few counts. This chain joins TRBV9 and TRBJ2-7, with D possibly being TRBD2 (6 bases). The CDR3 loop spans 15 amino acids. Trimming took 3 bases from V and 4 from J, leaving 17 bases between them. Germline V gives CDR1 SGDLS, CDR2 YYNGEE. Here the CDR3 reads CASSAGDGIVYEQYF. In nucleotides, the CDR3 is TGTGCCAGCAGCGCGGGGGACGGAATAGTTTACGAGCAGTACTTC.

This chain connects TRBV2 to TRBJ1-2; weak D call: TRBD1 (6 bases). Germline V gene lookup returns CDR1 SNHLY and CDR2 FYNNEI. Deletions cut 3 bases from V and 4 bases from J, with 15 bases between. This CDR3 comprises 15 residues. The CDR3 DNA is TGTGCCAGCAGTGACGTAGACAGGCGGGCCTATGGCTACACCTTC. It codes for CASSDVDRRAYGYTF. Using reference TRBV2 and TRBJ1-2 for the parts outside the CDR3, the full variable domain is EPEVTQTPSHQVTQMGQEVILRCVPISNHLYFYWYRQILGQKVEFLVSFYNNEISEKSEIFDDQFSVERPDGSNFTLKIRSTKLEDSAMYFCASSDVDRRAYGYTFGSGTRLTVV.

This sequence joins TRBV7-3 and TRBJ2-7; TRBD1 is a possible D gene (5 bases). The CDR3 is 15 residues long. Trimming took off 5 bases at V and 0 bases at J, with 14 bases between the two ends. Germline V CDR1 and CDR2: SGHTA, FQGTGA. The DNA of the CDR3 is TGTGCCAGCAGCGCGCTACAGGCTTTCTCCTACGAGCAGTACTTC. It specifies CASSALQAFSYEQYF.

This chain links TRBV2 with TRBJ2-5; possible D gene TRBD1, 6 bases. Germline V CDR1 and CDR2: SNHLY, FYNNEI. The CDR3 has 14 residues. Between the trimmed V and J ends, which lost 5 bases and 7 bases, there was a span of 17 bases. CDR3 nucleotide sequence: TGTGCCAGCAGTCCGCGGACAGTCCGGGGGACCCAGTACTTC. Protein: CASSPRTVRGTQYF. Variable domain in full (rest from reference TRBV2 and TRBJ2-5): EPEVTQTPSHQVTQMGQEVILRCVPISNHLYFYWYRQILGQKVEFLVSFYNNEISEKSEIFDDQFSVERPDGSNFTLKIRSTKLEDSAMYFCASSPRTVRGTQYFGPGTRLLVL.

The chain links TRBV28 to TRBJ2-3; 15 nucleotides match TRBD2. V lost 3 bases to trimming and J lost 5 bases; unmatched junction nucleotides: 15. Germline V gene data show CDR1 as MDHEN and CDR2 as SYDVKM. The CDR3 spans 20 residues. This CDR3 is CASSFSPLSRTSGGGDTQYF. In nucleotides, the CDR3 is TGTGCCAGCAGTTTTTCTCCTCTCTCCCGGACTAGCGGGGGGGGAGATACGCAGTATTTT.

Worth noting for this clone: A junction end diverges from the germline sequence, so it may reflect a read error. The chain links TRBV29-1 to TRBJ2-5, with 7 nucleotides matching TRBD1. Germline V CDR1 and CDR2: SQVTM, ANQGSEA. The CDR3 loop spans 13 amino acids. For the CDR3, the DNA is TGCAGCGTCCTAGGGGGCAGGAGAGAGGCCCAGTACTTC. Protein sequence: CSVLGGRREAQYF.

The V and J genes are TRBV6-5 and TRBJ2-3, with 8 bases that match TRBD1. The ends lost 7 bases at V and 3 bases at J; junction bases unmatched: 3. Germline V lookup: CDR1 MNHEY, CDR2 SVGAGI. The CDR3 loop spans 13 amino acids. CDR3: CASKTGATDTQYF. CDR3 sequence (DNA): TGTGCCAGCAAGACAGGGGCAACAGATACGCAGTATTTT.

V is TRBV2 and J is TRBJ2-7; D unclear. V lost 0 bases and J lost 3, with 21 bases in between. The CDR3 runs 18 residues. CDR1 is SNHLY, CDR2 FYNNEI, per germline. Here the CDR3 reads CASSEALHLGRFNYEQYF. As DNA, the CDR3 is TGTGCCAGCAGTGAAGCGCTTCATTTGGGCAGGTTCAACTACGAGCAGTACTTC. The full variable domain, rest sourced from reference TRBV2 and TRBJ2-7, is EPEVTQTPSHQVTQMGQEVILRCVPISNHLYFYWYRQILGQKVEFLVSFYNNEISEKSEIFDDQFSVERPDGSNFTLKIRSTKLEDSAMYFCASSEALHLGRFNYEQYFGPGTRLTVT.

The V call is TRBV7-8, the J call TRBJ1-1, with D possibly TRBD1 on 6 matching bases. The CDR3 covers 15 residues. Germline V gene lookup returns CDR1 SGHVS and CDR2 FQNEAQ. V was shortened by 3 bases and J by 3 bases, with 14 bases between the two germline ends. The CDR3 loop is CASSFQGSLYTEAFF. Written as DNA, the CDR3 is TGTGCCAGCAGCTTCCAGGGGTCTTTGTACACTGAAGCTTTCTTT. Combining the CDR3 with reference TRBV7-8 and TRBJ1-1 gives the whole variable domain GAGVSQSPRYKVAKRGQDVALRCDPISGHVSLFWYQQALGQGPEFLTYFQNEAQLDKSGLPSDRFFAERPEGSVSTLKIQRTQQEDSAVYLCASSFQGSLYTEAFFGQGTRLTVV.

The chain carries TRBV6-1 and TRBJ2-1; D perhaps matches TRBD2 (7 bases). The germline V and J ends were trimmed by 1 base and 4 bases, with 17 bases remaining between them. This CDR3 has 17 residues. Germline CDR1 and CDR2: MNHNS and SASEGT. The CDR3 is CASSEVSGGTSYNEQFF. The CDR3 coding sequence is TGTGCCAGCAGTGAAGTATCCGGGGGGACATCATACAATGAGCAGTTCTTC.

J is TRBJ1-3 and V is TRBV6-6; 10 bases agree with TRBD1. This CDR3 is 12 amino acids long. Trimming removed 11 bases from V and 10 bases from J; junction bases left unmatched: 8. CDR1 and CDR2 from the germline V gene are MNHNY and SVGAGI (reference sequence). This chain's CDR3 is CAGQGQGGTIYF. CDR3 DNA sequence: TGTGCCGGTCAAGGACAGGGGGGAACCATATATTTT.

The chain uses TRBV6-9 and TRBJ1-1; D is possibly TRBD1 (5 bases). This CDR3 spans 17 amino acids. The germline V gene encodes CDR1 MNHGY and CDR2 SVAAGI. V dropped 6 bases and J dropped 3 bases, with 23 bases sitting between them. CDR3 residues: CASSYMGGTRADTEAFF. CDR3 DNA sequence: TGTGCCAGCAGCTATATGGGGGGGACGAGGGCTGACACTGAAGCTTTCTTT.

The genes are TRBV2 and TRBJ2-2; D gene unclear. CDR1 is SNHLY, CDR2 FYNNEI, per germline. V was shortened by 6 bases and J by 0 bases, with 8 bases between the two germline ends. The CDR3 loop spans 14 amino acids. The CDR3 is CASRGGANTGELFF. As DNA, the CDR3 is TGTGCCAGCAGGGGTGGAGCGAACACCGGGGAGCTGTTTTTT. Combining the CDR3 with reference TRBV2 and TRBJ2-2 gives the whole variable domain EPEVTQTPSHQVTQMGQEVILRCVPISNHLYFYWYRQILGQKVEFLVSFYNNEISEKSEIFDDQFSVERPDGSNFTLKIRSTKLEDSAMYFCASRGGANTGELFFGEGSRLTVL.

This sequence joins TRBV4-2 and TRBJ1-6, with TRBD1 identical over 8 bases. The CDR3 spans 19 residues. The germline gives CDR1 LGHNA, CDR2 YNFKEQ. V lost 2 bases and J lost 0; bases outside the gene matches: 9. CDR3 region: CASSQFPRTGSSYNSPLHF. The CDR3 bases are TGTGCCAGCAGCCAATTTCCCAGGACAGGGAGCTCCTATAATTCACCCCTCCACTTT.

The CDR3 region is CASSRPPVRSGGNTGELFF. The DNA of the CDR3 is TGTGCCAGCAGCCGCCCCCCGGTTAGAAGCGGGGGGAACACCGGGGAGCTGTTTTTT. The chain uses TRBV7-9 and TRBJ2-2; 8 bases align to TRBD2. Germline loops: CDR1 SEHNR, CDR2 FQNEAQ (reference sequence). Germline trimming cut 5 bases from V and 1 base from J; bases unmatched to any gene: 15. The CDR3 runs 19 residues.

This sequence joins TRBV9 and TRBJ1-1; D gene unclear. Germline V gene data show CDR1 as SGDLS and CDR2 as YYNGEE. The CDR3 runs to 12 residues. Trimming cost V 4 bases and J 4 bases, with 8 bases left between them. CDR3 sequence reads: CASSPSGTEAFF. The CDR3 nucleotides are TGTGCCAGCAGCCCTTCAGGCACTGAAGCTTTCTTT.

CDR3 sequence: CSYTGNTYEQYF. As DNA, the CDR3 is TGCAGCTATACCGGGAATACCTACGAGCAGTACTTC. This chain connects TRBV29-1 to TRBJ2-7; possible D gene TRBD2, 5 bases. Germline CDR1 reads SQVTM; CDR2 reads ANQGSEA. The V gene lost 8 bases and the J gene lost 2 bases, with 13 bases spanning the gap. The CDR3 spans 12 residues.

The V call is TRBV5-1, the J call TRBJ2-5, with D possibly matching TRBD1 (6 bases). Trimming cost V 5 bases and J 5 bases, with 19 bases left between them. The CDR3 spans 15 residues. The germline CDR1 and CDR2 sequences are SGHRS and YFSETQ. The CDR3 region has the DNA TGCGCCAGCAGTCCTGGGGCAGGGGCGAGGGAGACCCAGTACTTC. The encoded protein is CASSPGAGARETQYF.

The rearrangement uses TRBV5-6 and TRBJ1-1, with a possible D match to TRBD1 (5 bases). This CDR3 spans 14 amino acids. The V gene's germline CDR1 is SGHDT and CDR2 YYEEEE. Trimming took off 4 bases at V and 1 base at J, with 11 bases between the two ends. The CDR3 loop reads CASSPQGGNTEAFF. The CDR3 DNA is TGTGCCAGCAGCCCCCAGGGAGGGAACACTGAAGCTTTCTTT.

This rearrangement joins TRBV30 to TRBJ1-2; no definite D call. The ends were cut back, 5 bases at V and 8 bases at J, with 18 bases in the middle. Germline V gives CDR1 GTSNPN, CDR2 SVGIG (reference sequence). CDR3 length: 13 amino acids. This CDR3 is CAWGSTRNGGYTF. As DNA, the CDR3 is TGTGCCTGGGGTTCGACTCGTAATGGAGGCTACACCTTC.

The J gene is TRBJ1-1, the V gene TRBV15, with 12 bases aligning to TRBD1. Germline V gene lookup returns CDR1 LNHNV and CDR2 YYDKDF (reference sequence). V lost 0 bases, J lost 8 bases, and 4 bases stayed unmatched. CDR3 length: 15 amino acids. The CDR3 nucleotides are TGTGCCACCAGCAGAGATGGGACAGGGGGCGAGGAAGCTTTCTTT. It encodes CATSRDGTGGEEAFF.

The chain uses TRBV27 and TRBJ1-2, with 10 bases aligning to TRBD1. This CDR3 has 13 residues. Germline V gene data show CDR1 as MNHEY and CDR2 as SMNVEV (reference sequence). The trim removed 6 bases at V and 6 bases at J, leaving 4 bases unmatched. CDR3 nucleotides: TGTGCCAGCAGGAGACAGGGGGCGCATGGCTACACCTTC. Translating it yields CASRRQGAHGYTF.

This sequence joins TRBV5-4 and TRBJ2-1; 12 nucleotides agree with TRBD1. V was clipped by 6 bases and J by 6 bases; unmatched bases: 10. Germline loops: CDR1 SGHNT, CDR2 YYREEE (reference sequence). This CDR3 is built from 16 residues. CDR3 in amino acids: CASNPKGQGAGNEQFF. CDR3 DNA sequence: TGTGCCAGCAACCCCAAGGGACAGGGGGCCGGCAATGAGCAGTTCTTC.

CDR3 in amino acids: CASSGRSLRGITGNTIYF. Written as DNA, the CDR3 is TGTGCCAGCAGCGGGCGTAGTCTTAGGGGGATAACTGGAAACACCATATATTTT. The rearrangement links TRBV9 to TRBJ1-3; maybe TRBD1 (6 bases). CDR3 size: 18 residues. Per germline, CDR1 SGDLS and CDR2 YYNGEE. V dropped 3 bases and J dropped 2 bases, with 21 bases sitting between them.

The chain links TRBV5-1 to TRBJ2-7, with D unresolved. CDR3 length: 20 residues. CDR1 and CDR2 from the germline V gene are SGHRS and YFSETQ. The V gene lost 2 bases and the J gene lost 2 bases, with 29 bases spanning the gap. CDR3 sequence reads: CASSFGLLVRSTDITYEQYF. The CDR3 DNA follows: TGCGCCAGCAGCTTTGGTCTTTTGGTGCGTTCCACAGATATAACCTACGAGCAGTACTTC.

About this clone itself: Other DNA sequences in the same sample also yield this CDR3. This chain connects TRBV7-2 to TRBJ1-2; D is unclear. The CDR3 is 13 residues long. V was pared by 0 bases and J by 4 bases, with 6 bases between. CDR1 SGHTA and CDR2 FQGNSA come from the germline V gene. In nucleotides, the CDR3 is TGTGCCAGCAGCTTAGCGTCGTCCTATGGCTACACCTTC. It yields the protein CASSLASSYGYTF.

This sequence joins TRBV7-9 and TRBJ1-1, with D perhaps TRBD1 (5 bases). Germline V gene lookup returns CDR1 SEHNR and CDR2 FQNEAQ (reference sequence). The CDR3 is 15 amino acids. Between the trimmed V and J ends, which lost 7 bases and 0 bases, there was a span of 15 bases. The CDR3 nucleotides are TGTGCCAGCATCATCCTAACAGGTATGAACACTGAAGCTTTCTTT. Protein: CASIILTGMNTEAFF. The whole variable domain, filled in from reference TRBV7-9 and TRBJ1-1, reads DTGVSQNPRHKITKRGQNVTFRCDPISEHNRLYWYRQTLGQGPEFLTYFQNEAQLEKSRLLSDRFSAERPKGSFSTLEIQRTEQGDSAMYLCASIILTGMNTEAFFGQGTRLTVV.

V and J are TRBV5-1 and TRBJ2-5; TRBD1 might be the D (5 bases). CDR3 size: 14 residues. Trimming left V 4 bases short and J 5 bases short, with 15 bases between. Germline CDR1 is SGHRS and CDR2 is YFSETQ. DNA of the CDR3: TGCGCCAGCAGCCACTCCCCTCCAGGGGAGACCCAGTACTTC. This sequence encodes CASSHSPPGETQYF.

The rearrangement links TRBV19 to TRBJ2-7; D unclear. The ends were cut back, 3 bases at V and 2 bases at J, with 8 bases in the middle. The CDR3 has 13 residues. The V gene's germline CDR1 is LNHDA and CDR2 SQIVND (reference sequence). This CDR3 is CASSIGRPYEQYF. In DNA form, the CDR3 reads TGTGCCAGTAGTATCGGCAGGCCCTACGAGCAGTACTTC. Combining the CDR3 with reference TRBV19 and TRBJ2-7 gives the whole variable domain DGGITQSPKYLFRKEGQNVTLSCEQNLNHDAMYWYRQDPGQGLRLIYYSQIVNDFQKGDIAEGYSVSREKKESFPLTVTSAQKNPTAFYLCASSIGRPYEQYFGPGTRLTVT.

A few counts support this clone. The chain employs TRBV9 and TRBJ2-7, with TRBD1 as a possible D gene (6 bases). V gave up 3 bases and J gave up 6 bases, with 13 bases separating them. This CDR3 comprises 13 residues. The V gene's germline CDR1 is SGDLS and CDR2 YYNGEE. For the CDR3, the DNA is TGTGCCAGCAGCGCACCGGGACACCTCGAGCAGTACTTC. It encodes CASSAPGHLEQYF.